This T cell receptor (beta chain) was identified during a study of shared clonotypes between healthy human individuals. Study-level results: Represented genetic and exposure-history diversity was restricted by having few donors.

Germline V lookup: CDR1 MNHEY, CDR2 SVGAGI. Germline trimming cut 6 bases from V and 2 bases from J; bases unmatched to any gene: 5. This CDR3 is 15 amino acids long. For this clone: No antigen is known for it.

The protocol was immunoSEQ multiplex PCR, while the TCRdb copy is restricted to in-frame clones and leaves out a portion. The sample gives 450,000 to 500,000 clones, around 80% of which show up once; 10% to 15% is in the top ten. The chain couples TRBV6-5 to TRBJ2-1; 9 bases agree with TRBD2. Specimen: PBMCs. This TCR was sampled from a woman aged 35 to 49 in good health. Some clones in this sample may be carry-over from other donors' samples. The CDR3 nucleotides read TGTGCCAGCAGACTAGCGGGCCTCACCTACAATGAGCAGTTCTTC. As protein: CASRLAGLTYNEQFF.